This is a list of T cell receptor beta chains from one sample in a study of blood T cell repertoires in COVID-19. Repertoires were generated with immunoSEQ multiplex PCR, while TCRdb's copy carries only in-frame clones and drops some. In the table there are more than 95,000 clones, 82% of which are singletons. Sequenced input: peripheral blood. These receptors were taken from a man in his sixties with acute or convalescent COVID-19. The CDR3 runs from the conserved cysteine through the conserved F or W. Each record gives: V gene, J gene, clone size, D gene, CDR3 protein, CDR3 DNA. A D gene is named only where the DNA matches it firmly. A row's size may be missing; if present it is once, few, many or a size class.

TRBV5-1	TRBJ2-3	once	TRBD1	CASSLGPTGGGVADTQYF	TGCGCCAGCAGCTTGGGGCCGACAGGGGGCGGAGTTGCAGATACGCAGTATTTT
TRBV14	TRBJ2-1	few	TRBD2	CASSHASGLAVYNEQFF	TGTGCCAGCAGCCACGCCTCGGGACTAGCAGTTTACAATGAGCAGTTCTTC
TRBV5-1	TRBJ2-1	NA	TRBD2	CASKLAGGPPKQFF	TGCGCCAGCAAATTAGCGGGGGGCCCCCCCAAGCAGTTCTTC
TRBV6-5	TRBJ1-2	once	TRBD1	CASRLTGRYGYTF	TGTGCCAGCAGATTGACAGGGAGGTATGGCTACACCTTC
TRBV5-4	TRBJ1-1	NA	NA	CASSLGQANTEAFF	TGTGCCAGCAGCTTGGGACAGGCGAACACTGAAGCTTTCTTT
TRBV18	TRBJ1-5	NA	TRBD1	CASSGTGAINQPQHF	TGTGCCAGCTCTGGGACAGGGGCGATCAATCAGCCCCAGCATTTT
TRBV5-4	TRBJ2-1	NA	TRBD2	CASSAVFSGGIHNEQFF	TGTGCCAGCAGCGCGGTGTTTTCGGGAGGGATCCACAATGAGCAGTTCTTC
TRBV10-3	TRBJ2-1	once	TRBD2	CAISGGRAVNEQFF	TGTGCCATCAGTGGCGGGAGGGCCGTGAATGAGCAGTTCTTC
TRBV7-9	TRBJ2-1	NA	TRBD2	CASSLVVSGGNEQFF	TGTGCCAGCAGCTTAGTTGTATCCGGGGGGAATGAGCAGTTCTTC
TRBV7-3	TRBJ2-7	NA	NA	CASSLGGNSYEQYF	TGTGCCAGCAGCTTAGGGGGGAACTCCTACGAGCAGTACTTC
TRBV21-1	TRBJ1-4	few	NA	CASSRSGTENEKLFF	TGTGCCAGCAGCAGATCCGGGACAGAAAATGAAAAACTGTTTTTT
TRBV7-9	TRBJ1-5	NA	NA	CASSLAGGGAQPQHF	TGTGCCAGCAGCTTAGCGGGAGGGGGAGCGCAGCCCCAGCATTTT
TRBV30	TRBJ1-5	NA	TRBD1	CAWSVTGAYSNQPQHF	TGTGCCTGGAGTGTTACAGGGGCATATAGCAATCAGCCCCAGCATTTT
TRBV18	TRBJ1-2	NA	TRBD1	CASSPGTGIFYGYTF	TGTGCCAGCTCACCTGGGACAGGGATTTTCTATGGCTACACCTTC
TRBV7-9	TRBJ2-7	NA	TRBD2	CASSSTSGGLPYEQYF	TGTGCCAGCAGCTCCACTAGCGGGGGGCTCCCCTACGAGCAGTACTTC
TRBV7-9	TRBJ1-5	once	NA	CASSSRSNQPQHF	TGTGCCAGCAGCTCCCGTAGCAATCAGCCCCAGCATTTT
TRBV14	TRBJ2-6	NA	TRBD1	CASRQGYGANVLTF	TGTGCCAGCAGACAGGGGTATGGGGCCAACGTCCTGACTTTC
TRBV18	TRBJ2-1	few	TRBD2	CASSPNQAGAGNEQFF	TGTGCCAGCTCACCAAATCAAGCGGGAGCTGGGAATGAGCAGTTCTTC
TRBV7-8	TRBJ1-1	NA	NA	CASSLLGLTNTEAFF	TGTGCCAGCAGCTTGCTCGGGTTGACGAACACTGAAGCTTTCTTT
TRBV6-5	TRBJ2-7	NA	NA	CASSYGQVYEQYF	TGTGCCAGCAGTTACGGCCAAGTCTACGAGCAGTACTTC
TRBV5-1	TRBJ1-2	NA	NA	CAQQGLKLNYGYTF	TGCGCCCAACAGGGTTTGAAATTGAACTATGGCTACACCTTC
TRBV20-1	TRBJ2-5	NA	TRBD2	CSASALAGETQYF	TGCAGTGCTAGTGCGCTAGCGGGAGAGACCCAGTACTTC
TRBV19	TRBJ2-7	once	TRBD1	CASSPGTGNTYEQYF	TGTGCCAGTAGTCCAGGGACAGGCAATACCTACGAGCAGTACTTC
TRBV5-1	TRBJ2-1	NA	TRBD2	CASSPIAGGNEQFF	TGCGCCAGCAGCCCAATAGCGGGAGGGAATGAGCAGTTCTTC
TRBV9	TRBJ2-3	NA	TRBD1	CASSVGDRGMRDTQYF	TGTGCCAGCAGCGTAGGGGACAGGGGTATGAGGGATACGCAGTATTTT
TRBV30	TRBJ1-5	NA	NA	CAWSPGGDSNQPQHF	TGTGCCTGGAGCCCCGGAGGGGATAGCAATCAGCCCCAGCATTTT
TRBV5-1	TRBJ2-1	NA	NA	CASSRGDGGAGEQFF	TGCGCCAGCAGCCGGGGGGACGGGGGCGCGGGTGAGCAGTTCTTC
TRBV29-1	TRBJ1-1	NA	NA	CSVRIALNTEAFF	TGCAGCGTTCGGATAGCATTAAACACTGAAGCTTTCTTT
TRBV11-2	TRBJ2-7	NA	TRBD1	CASSSRVGTGTLEQYF	TGTGCCAGCAGCTCGAGGGTCGGGACAGGGACTCTCGAGCAGTACTTC
TRBV5-6	TRBJ1-2	NA	TRBD1	CASSPTGMGGYTF	TGTGCCAGCAGCCCGACAGGGATGGGCGGCTACACCTTC